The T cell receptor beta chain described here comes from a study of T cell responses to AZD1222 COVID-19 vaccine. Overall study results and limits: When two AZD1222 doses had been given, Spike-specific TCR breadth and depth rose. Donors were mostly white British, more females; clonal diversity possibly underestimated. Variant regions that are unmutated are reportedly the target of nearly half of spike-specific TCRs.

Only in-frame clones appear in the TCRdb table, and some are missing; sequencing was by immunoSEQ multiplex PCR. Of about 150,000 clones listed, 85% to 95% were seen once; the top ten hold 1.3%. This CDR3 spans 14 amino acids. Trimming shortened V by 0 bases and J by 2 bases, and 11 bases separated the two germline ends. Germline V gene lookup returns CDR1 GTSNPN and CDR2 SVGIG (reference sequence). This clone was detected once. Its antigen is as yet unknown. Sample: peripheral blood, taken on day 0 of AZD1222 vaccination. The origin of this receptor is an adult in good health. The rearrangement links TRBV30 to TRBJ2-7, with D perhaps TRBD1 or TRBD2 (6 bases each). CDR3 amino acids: CAWSVNRGPYEQYF. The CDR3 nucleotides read TGTGCCTGGAGTGTAAATCGGGGGCCCTACGAGCAGTACTTC. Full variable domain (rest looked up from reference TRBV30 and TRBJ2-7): SQTIHQWPATLVQPVGSPLSLECTVEGTSNPNLYWYRQAAGRGLQLLFYSVGIGQISSEVPQNLSASRPQDRQFILSSKKLLLSDSGFYLCAWSVNRGPYEQYFGPGTRLTVT.